A selection of T cell receptor beta chains follows, all from one sample in a study of cytomegalovirus exposure and HLA in healthy donors. Profiling relied on immunoSEQ multiplex PCR, and the TCRdb table lists in-frame clones only, not all of them. This table has around 300,000 clones, roughly 86% appearing once. Sequenced sample: PBMCs. These receptor sequences come from a woman in her thirties or forties in good health and CMV-seropositive. Each CDR3 is given with its conserved first and last residue. A D gene is named only where the DNA matches it firmly. A clone size is listed for some rows: how often the clone was seen (once, few, many), or a class if it is expanded.

clone_size d_call j_call v_call cdr3_aa cdr3_nt
. . TRBJ2-1 TRBV6-6 CASSSEGGSYNEQFF TGTGCCAGCAGTTCCGAAGGGGGATCCTACAATGAGCAGTTCTTC
. . TRBJ1-5 TRBV2 CASSDAEDQPQHF TGTGCCAGCAGTGATGCAGAGGATCAGCCCCAGCATTTT
. TRBD1 TRBJ2-3 TRBV11-2 CASSRPGTGADTQYF TGTGCCAGCAGCCGGCCCGGGACAGGGGCAGATACGCAGTATTTT
. TRBD2 TRBJ2-2 TRBV9 CASSGGLAGDGELFF TGTGCCAGCAGCGGCGGACTAGCGGGTGACGGGGAGCTGTTTTTT
. . TRBJ2-5 TRBV4-3 CASSQEMNGGEEETQYF TGCGCCAGCAGCCAAGAAATGAATGGCGGAGAAGAAGAGACCCAGTACTTC
. . TRBJ2-7 TRBV2 CASSDPKRGAFDEQYF TGTGCCAGCAGTGACCCGAAACGGGGGGCTTTCGACGAGCAGTACTTC
. . TRBJ2-5 TRBV5-1 CASSRETDQETQYF TGCGCCAGCAGTCGGGAGACGGATCAAGAGACCCAGTACTTC
. . TRBJ2-3 TRBV5-1 CASSLLFGLLADTQYF TGCGCCAGCAGCTTGTTATTCGGACTCCTTGCAGATACGCAGTATTTT
. . TRBJ1-2 TRBV6-6 CASSETLRNYGYTF TGTGCCAGCAGTGAGACACTCAGAAACTATGGCTACACCTTC
. . TRBJ2-2 TRBV9 CASRTKQDTGELFF TGTGCCAGCAGAACCAAACAGGACACCGGGGAGCTGTTTTTT
few TRBD2 TRBJ2-2 TRBV19 CASRGTSGVTGELFF TGTGCCAGTAGAGGGACTAGCGGAGTCACCGGGGAGCTGTTTTTT